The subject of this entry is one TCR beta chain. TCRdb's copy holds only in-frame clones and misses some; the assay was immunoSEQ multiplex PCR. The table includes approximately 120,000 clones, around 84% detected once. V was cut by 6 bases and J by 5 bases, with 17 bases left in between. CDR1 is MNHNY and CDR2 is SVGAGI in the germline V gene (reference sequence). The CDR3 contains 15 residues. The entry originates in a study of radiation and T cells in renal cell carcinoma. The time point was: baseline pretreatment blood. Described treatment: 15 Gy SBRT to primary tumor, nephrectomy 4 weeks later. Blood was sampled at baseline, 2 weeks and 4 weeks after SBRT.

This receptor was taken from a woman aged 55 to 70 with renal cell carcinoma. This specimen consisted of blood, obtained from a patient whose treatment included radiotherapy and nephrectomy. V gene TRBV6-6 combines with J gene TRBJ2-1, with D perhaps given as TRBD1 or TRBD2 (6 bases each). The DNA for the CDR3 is TGTGCCAGCAGGATTACAGGGAGGAGGGACAATGAGCAGTTCTTC. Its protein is CASRITGRRDNEQFF.